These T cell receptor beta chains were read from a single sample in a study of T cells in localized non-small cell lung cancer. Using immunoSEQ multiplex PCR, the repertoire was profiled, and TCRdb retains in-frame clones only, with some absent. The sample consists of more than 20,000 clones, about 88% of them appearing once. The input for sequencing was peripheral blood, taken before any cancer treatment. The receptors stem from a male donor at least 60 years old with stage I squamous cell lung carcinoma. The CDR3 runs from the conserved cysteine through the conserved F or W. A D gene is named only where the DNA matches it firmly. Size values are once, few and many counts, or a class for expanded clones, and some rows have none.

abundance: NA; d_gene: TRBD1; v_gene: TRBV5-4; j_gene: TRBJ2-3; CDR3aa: CASSDDRGFSQYF; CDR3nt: TGTGCCAGCAGCGACGACAGGGGGTTTTCGCAGTATTTT
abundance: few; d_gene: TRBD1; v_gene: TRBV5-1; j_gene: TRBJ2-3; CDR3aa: CASSSTGTGSDTQYF; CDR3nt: TGCGCCAGCAGCTCCACCGGGACAGGATCAGATACGCAGTATTTT
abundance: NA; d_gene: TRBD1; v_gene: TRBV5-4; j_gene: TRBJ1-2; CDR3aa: CASSPTGVGYGYTF; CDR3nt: TGTGCCAGCAGCCCCACAGGGGTGGGCTATGGCTACACCTTC
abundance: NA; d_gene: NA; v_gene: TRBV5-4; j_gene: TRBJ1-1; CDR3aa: CASRRGDTEAFF; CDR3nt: TGTGCCAGCAGGAGGGGTGACACTGAAGCTTTCTTT
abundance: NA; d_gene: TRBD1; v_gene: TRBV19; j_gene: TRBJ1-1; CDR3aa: CASSDPGQGFVTEAFF; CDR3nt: TGTGCCAGTAGTGATCCGGGACAGGGTTTTGTCACTGAAGCTTTCTTT
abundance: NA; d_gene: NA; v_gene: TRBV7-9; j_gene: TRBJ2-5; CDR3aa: CASSMIGETQYF; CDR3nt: TGTGCCAGCAGCATGATCGGGGAGACCCAGTACTTC
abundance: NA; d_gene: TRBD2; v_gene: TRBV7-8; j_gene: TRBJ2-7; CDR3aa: CASSLGTSTFYEQYF; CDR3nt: TGTGCCAGCAGCCTGGGGACTAGCACCTTCTACGAGCAGTACTTC
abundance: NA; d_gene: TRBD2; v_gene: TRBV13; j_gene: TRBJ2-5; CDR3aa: CASSLRAGGSQETQYF; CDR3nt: TGTGCCAGCAGCTTACGGGCGGGGGGGAGTCAAGAGACCCAGTACTTC
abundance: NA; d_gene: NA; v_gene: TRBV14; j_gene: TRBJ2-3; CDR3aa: CASSQNWGTDTQYF; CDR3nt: TGTGCCAGCAGCCAAAACTGGGGGACAGATACGCAGTATTTT
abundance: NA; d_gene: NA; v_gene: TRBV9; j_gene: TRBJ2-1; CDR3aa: CASSVDRPLYNEQFF; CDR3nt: TGTGCCAGCAGCGTAGACAGACCCCTTTACAATGAGCAGTTCTTC
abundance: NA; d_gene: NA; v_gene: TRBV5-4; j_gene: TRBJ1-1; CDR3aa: CASSLGTSGITEAFF; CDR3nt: TGTGCCAGCAGCTTGGGTACCTCCGGCATAACTGAAGCTTTCTTT
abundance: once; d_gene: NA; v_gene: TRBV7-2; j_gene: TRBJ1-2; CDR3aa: CASSLDSDNYGYTF; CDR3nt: TGTGCCAGCAGCTTGGACAGTGACAACTATGGCTACACCTTC
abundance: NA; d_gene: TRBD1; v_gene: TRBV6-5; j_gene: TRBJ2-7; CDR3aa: CASSFGTGLYEQYF; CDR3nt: TGTGCCAGCAGCTTCGGGACAGGGCTTTACGAGCAGTACTTC
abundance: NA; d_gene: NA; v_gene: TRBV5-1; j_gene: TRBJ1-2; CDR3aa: CASSLERDYGYTF; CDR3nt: TGCGCCAGCAGCTTGGAGAGGGACTATGGCTACACCTTC
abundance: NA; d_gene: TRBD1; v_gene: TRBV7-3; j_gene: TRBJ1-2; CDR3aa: CASSLVGRGTDLTNYGYTF; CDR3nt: TGTGCCAGCAGCTTAGTGGGTAGGGGGACAGACCTTACTAACTATGGCTACACCTTC
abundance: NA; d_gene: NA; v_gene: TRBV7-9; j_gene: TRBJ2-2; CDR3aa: CASSLFGGEGFF; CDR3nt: TGTGCCAGCAGCTTATTCGGGGGAGAAGGTTTTTTT
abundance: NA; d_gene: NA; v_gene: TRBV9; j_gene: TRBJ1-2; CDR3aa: CASSYDGDYGYTF; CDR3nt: TGTGCCAGCAGCTATGACGGCGACTATGGCTACACCTTC
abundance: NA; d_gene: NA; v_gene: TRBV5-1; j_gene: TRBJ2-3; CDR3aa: CASSPWERQPTDTQYF; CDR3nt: TGCGCCAGCAGCCCCTGGGAGCGGCAACCCACAGATACGCAGTATTTT
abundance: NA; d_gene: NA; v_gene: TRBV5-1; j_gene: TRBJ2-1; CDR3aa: CASKGGGNEQFF; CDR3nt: TGCGCCAGCAAGGGGGGGGGCAATGAGCAGTTCTTC
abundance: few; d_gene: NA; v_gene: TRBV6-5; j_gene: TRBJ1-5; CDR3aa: CASRLSRGSNQPQHF; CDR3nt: TGTGCCAGCAGACTTAGCAGGGGAAGCAATCAGCCCCAGCATTTT
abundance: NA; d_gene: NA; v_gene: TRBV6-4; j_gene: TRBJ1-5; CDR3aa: CASGEQGNQPQHF; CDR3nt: TGTGCCAGCGGAGAACAGGGTAATCAGCCCCAGCATTTT
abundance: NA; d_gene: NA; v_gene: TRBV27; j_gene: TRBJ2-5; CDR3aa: CASSGGAVGLETQYF; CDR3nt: TGTGCCAGCAGTGGGGGGGCGGTGGGATTGGAGACCCAGTACTTC
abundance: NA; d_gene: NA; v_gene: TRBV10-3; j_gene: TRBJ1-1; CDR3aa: CATKGEGEAFF; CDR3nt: TGTGCCACCAAGGGGGAGGGGGAAGCTTTCTTT
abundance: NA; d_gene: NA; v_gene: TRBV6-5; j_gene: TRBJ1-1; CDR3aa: CASSYQGAVTEAFF; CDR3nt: TGTGCCAGCAGTTACCAAGGGGCTGTCACTGAAGCTTTCTTT
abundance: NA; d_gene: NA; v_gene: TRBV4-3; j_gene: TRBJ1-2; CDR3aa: CASSQDGNYGYTF; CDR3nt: TGCGCCAGCAGCCAAGACGGGAACTATGGCTACACCTTC
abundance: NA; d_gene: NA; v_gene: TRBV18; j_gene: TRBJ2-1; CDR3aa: CASSPGDTPSYNEQFF; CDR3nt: TGTGCCAGCTCACCAGGGGACACCCCGTCCTACAATGAGCAGTTCTTC
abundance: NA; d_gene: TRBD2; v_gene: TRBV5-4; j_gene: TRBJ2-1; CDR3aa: CASSFSGRAGEQFF; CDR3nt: TGTGCCAGCAGCTTTAGCGGGAGGGCCGGGGAGCAGTTCTTC
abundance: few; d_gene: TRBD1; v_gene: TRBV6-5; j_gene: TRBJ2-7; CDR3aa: CASRPGQRLSHEQYF; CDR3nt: TGTGCCAGCAGGCCGGGACAGAGGCTCTCCCACGAGCAGTACTTC
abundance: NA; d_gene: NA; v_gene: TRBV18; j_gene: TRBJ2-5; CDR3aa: CASSREETQYF; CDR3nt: TGTGCCAGCTCAAGGGAAGAGACCCAGTACTTC
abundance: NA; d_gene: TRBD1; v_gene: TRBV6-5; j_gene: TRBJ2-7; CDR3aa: CASGPTGGYEQYF; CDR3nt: TGTGCCAGCGGGCCGACAGGGGGTTACGAGCAGTACTTC
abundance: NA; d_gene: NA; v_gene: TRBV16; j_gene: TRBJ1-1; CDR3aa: CASSQSFGGGTEAFF; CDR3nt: TGTGCCAGCAGCCAATCTTTCGGGGGGGGCACTGAAGCTTTCTTT
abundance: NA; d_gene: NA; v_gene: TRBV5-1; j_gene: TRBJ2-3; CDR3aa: CASTVGLRNTDTQYF; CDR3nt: TGCGCCAGCACGGTGGGACTGAGGAACACAGATACGCAGTATTTT
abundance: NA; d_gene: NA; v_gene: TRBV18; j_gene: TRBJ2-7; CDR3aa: CASSPPNRDIAYEQYF; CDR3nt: TGTGCCAGCTCACCACCGAACCGGGACATTGCCTACGAGCAGTACTTC
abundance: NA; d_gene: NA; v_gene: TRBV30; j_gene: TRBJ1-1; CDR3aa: CAWSSRTEAFF; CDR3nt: TGTGCCTGGAGCAGTCGGACTGAAGCTTTCTTT
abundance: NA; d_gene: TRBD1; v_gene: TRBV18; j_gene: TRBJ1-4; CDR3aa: CASSPNRQGAGEKLFF; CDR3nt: TGTGCCAGCTCACCAAATCGACAGGGTGCGGGTGAAAAACTGTTTTTT
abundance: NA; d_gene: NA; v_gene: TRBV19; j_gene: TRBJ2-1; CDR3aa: CASWGGPEANEQFF; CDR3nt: TGTGCCAGCTGGGGGGGCCCGGAAGCCAATGAGCAGTTCTTC
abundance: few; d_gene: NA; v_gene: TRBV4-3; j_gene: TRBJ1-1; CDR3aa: CASSQAGGPADTEAFF; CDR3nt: TGCGCCAGCAGCCAAGCCGGGGGACCGGCGGACACTGAAGCTTTCTTT
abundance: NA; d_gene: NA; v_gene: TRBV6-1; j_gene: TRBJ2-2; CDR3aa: CASSEVEKNTGELFF; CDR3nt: TGTGCCAGCAGTGAAGTCGAGAAAAACACCGGGGAGCTGTTTTTT
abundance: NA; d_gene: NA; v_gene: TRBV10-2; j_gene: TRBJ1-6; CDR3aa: CASSEWNSPLHF; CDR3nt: TGCGCCAGCAGTGAATGGAATTCACCCCTCCACTTT
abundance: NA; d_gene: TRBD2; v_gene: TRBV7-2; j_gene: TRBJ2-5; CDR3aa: CASSPGEERGGGETQYF; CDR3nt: TGTGCCAGCAGCCCGGGGGAGGAGCGGGGCGGTGGTGAGACCCAGTACTTC
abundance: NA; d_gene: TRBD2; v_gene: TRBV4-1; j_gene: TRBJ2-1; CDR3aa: CASSQERPAGGRNEQFF; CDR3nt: TGCGCCAGCAGCCAAGAACGGCCAGCGGGAGGTCGCAATGAGCAGTTCTTC
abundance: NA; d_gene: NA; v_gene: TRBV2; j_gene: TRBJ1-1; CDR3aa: CASSSATGRGNTEAFF; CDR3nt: TGTGCCAGCAGTTCCGCGACCGGTAGGGGGAACACTGAAGCTTTCTTT
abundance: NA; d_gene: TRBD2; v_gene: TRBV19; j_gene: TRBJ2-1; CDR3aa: CASSVLAGDYNEQFF; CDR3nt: TGTGCCAGTAGTGTACTAGCGGGAGACTACAATGAGCAGTTCTTC
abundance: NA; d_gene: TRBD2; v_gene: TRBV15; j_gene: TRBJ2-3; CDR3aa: CATSKPLAVGGGDTQYF; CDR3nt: TGTGCCACCAGCAAACCTCTAGCGGTTGGAGGCGGAGATACGCAGTATTTT
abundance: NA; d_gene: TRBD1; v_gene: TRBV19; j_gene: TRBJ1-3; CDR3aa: CASKKGASGNTIYF; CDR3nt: TGTGCCAGTAAGAAGGGGGCGTCTGGAAACACCATATATTTT
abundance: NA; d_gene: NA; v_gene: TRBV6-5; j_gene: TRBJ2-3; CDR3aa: CASRTWGANTQYF; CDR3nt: TGTGCCAGCAGAACTTGGGGGGCTAATACGCAGTATTTT
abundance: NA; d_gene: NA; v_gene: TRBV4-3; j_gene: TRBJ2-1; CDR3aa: CASSQEALASSHEQFF; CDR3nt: TGCGCCAGCAGCCAAGAAGCTCTAGCCTCCTCCCATGAGCAGTTCTTC
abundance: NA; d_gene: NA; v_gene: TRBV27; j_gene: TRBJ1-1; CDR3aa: CASSSPMVTEAFF; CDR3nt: TGTGCCAGCAGTTCCCCCATGGTCACTGAAGCTTTCTTT
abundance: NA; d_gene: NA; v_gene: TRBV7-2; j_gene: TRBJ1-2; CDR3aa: CASSFGTANYGYTF; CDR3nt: TGTGCCAGCAGCTTCGGGACTGCCAACTATGGCTACACCTTC
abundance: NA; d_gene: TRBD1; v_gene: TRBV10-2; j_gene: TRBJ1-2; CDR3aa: CASSPTGIDGYTF; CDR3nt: TGCGCCAGCAGTCCGACAGGGATCGATGGCTACACCTTC
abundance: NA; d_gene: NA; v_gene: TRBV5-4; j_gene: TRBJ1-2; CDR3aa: CASSLGGKYYGYTF; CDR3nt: TGTGCCAGCAGCTTAGGGGGGAAGTACTATGGCTACACCTTC
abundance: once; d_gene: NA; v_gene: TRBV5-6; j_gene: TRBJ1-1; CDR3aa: CASSLGTEAFF; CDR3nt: TGTGCCAGCAGCTTGGGCACTGAAGCTTTCTTT
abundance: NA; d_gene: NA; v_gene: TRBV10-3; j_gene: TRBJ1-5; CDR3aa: CAISAGGNQPQHF; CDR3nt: TGTGCCATCTCAGCGGGTGGCAATCAGCCCCAGCATTTT
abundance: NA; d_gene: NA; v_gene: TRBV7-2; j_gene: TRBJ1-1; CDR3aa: CASSLARNTEAFF; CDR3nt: TGTGCCAGCAGCTTAGCCAGGAACACTGAAGCTTTCTTT
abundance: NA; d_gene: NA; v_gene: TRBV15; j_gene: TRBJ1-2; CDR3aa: CATSRDRSDRGNGYTF; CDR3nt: TGTGCCACCAGCAGAGATAGGAGCGATCGGGGTAATGGCTACACCTTC
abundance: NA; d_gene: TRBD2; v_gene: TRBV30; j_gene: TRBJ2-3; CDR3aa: CAGTSVDTQYF; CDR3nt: TGTGCCGGGACTAGCGTAGATACGCAGTATTTT
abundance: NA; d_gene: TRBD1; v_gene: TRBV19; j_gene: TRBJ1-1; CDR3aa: CASRTLDRVGPNTEAFF; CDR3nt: TGTGCCAGTAGGACCTTGGACAGGGTGGGACCGAACACTGAAGCTTTCTTT